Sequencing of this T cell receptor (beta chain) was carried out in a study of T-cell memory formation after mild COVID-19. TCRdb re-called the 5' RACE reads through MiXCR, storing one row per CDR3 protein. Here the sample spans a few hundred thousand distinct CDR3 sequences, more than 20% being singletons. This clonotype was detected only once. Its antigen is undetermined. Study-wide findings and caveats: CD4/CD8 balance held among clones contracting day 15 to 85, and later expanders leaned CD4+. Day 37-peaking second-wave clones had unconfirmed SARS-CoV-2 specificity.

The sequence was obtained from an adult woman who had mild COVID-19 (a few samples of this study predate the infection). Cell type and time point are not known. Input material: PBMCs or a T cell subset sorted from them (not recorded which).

The CDR3 here is CATSTERVNQPQHF. The CDR3 coding sequence is TGTGCCACCAGTACGGAACGGGTCAATCAGCCCCAGCATTTT. The gene calls are TRBV24-1 and TRBJ1-5; the D is unclear. Germline V gene sequence: CDR1 KGHDR, CDR2 SFDVKD. Trimming stripped 6 bases from V and 3 bases from J, with 11 bases between. The CDR3 is made up of 14 amino acids.